This T cell receptor (beta chain) emerged from a study of cytomegalovirus exposure and HLA in healthy donors. The PCR used 60 Vbeta and 13 Jbeta primers. TCRdb's table, derived via immunoSEQ multiplex PCR, lists solely in-frame clones and lacks some. The sample holds about 160,000 clones; roughly 82% are singletons and the top ten take around 11%. This sequence was found in a man aged 45-65 years in good health and CMV-seropositive. The source material was PBMCs.

CDR3: CASSPGLAGGNTQYF. CDR3 bases: TGTGCCAGCAGCCCGGGACTAGCGGGGGGGAATACGCAGTATTTT. The chain is built from TRBV7-2 and TRBJ2-3; TRBD2 aligns across 16 bases. The V gene's germline CDR1 is SGHTA and CDR2 FQGNSA. The CDR3 is made up of 15 amino acids. V dropped 5 bases and J dropped 7; count of bases not matched to a gene: 3.